The 7 T cell receptor beta chains presented below share a single source sample, sequenced in a study of T-cell memory formation after mild COVID-19. TCRdb ran MiXCR on the 5' RACE reads and lists one entry per CDR3 protein. The table includes around 390,000 distinct CDR3 sequences, about 15% detected once. The specimen sequenced was PBMCs or a T cell subset sorted from them (not recorded which). The receptors originated from a man aged 18 to 30 who had mild COVID-19 (a few samples of this study predate the infection). Cell type and time point are not known.

This clonotype turned up a few times. This chain uses TRBV20-1 with TRBJ1-1; D not certain. The length of the CDR3 is 12 residues. Germline values: CDR1 DFQATT, CDR2 SNEGSKA (reference sequence). With 6 bases removed from V and 0 bases from J, the gap between germline ends came to 8 bases. The CDR3 DNA reads as TGCAGTGCGCCTTCAGTGAACACTGAAGCTTTCTTT. It translates to CSAPSVNTEAFF.

This clonotype came up a few times. The rearrangement joins TRBV7-3 to TRBJ2-1; D is possibly TRBD2 (6 bases). The CDR3 runs 15 residues. V lost 5 bases to trimming and J lost 5 bases, with 16 bases between them. In germline, CDR1 is SGHTA, CDR2 FQGTGA. This CDR3 is CASSPQSGLNNEQFF. The CDR3 DNA reads TGTGCCAGCAGCCCACAATCGGGACTTAACAATGAGCAGTTCTTC.

The chain combines TRBV5-1 with TRBJ2-5; perhaps TRBD1 as D (6 bases). Germline loops: CDR1 SGHRS, CDR2 YFSETQ. The CDR3 has 12 residues. Between the trimmed V and J ends, which lost 4 bases and 3 bases, there was a span of 7 bases. The CDR3 loop is CASSRGKETQYF. CDR3 coding DNA: TGCGCCAGCAGCAGGGGGAAAGAGACCCAGTACTTC.

This clonotype was observed a handful of times. The chain combines TRBV7-2 with TRBJ2-7; no firm D call. Deletions cut 5 bases from V and 2 bases from J, with 13 bases between. Germline lookup yields CDR1 SGHTA and CDR2 FQGNSA. The CDR3 is made up of 14 amino acids. The CDR3 loop is CASSVRSSTYEQYF. CDR3 DNA sequence: TGTGCCAGCAGCGTCAGGAGCAGTACCTACGAGCAGTACTTC.

This clonotype was detected only a few times. The CDR3 DNA is TGCGCCAGCAGCTCCTCACAGGGCTCTGGAAACACCATATATTTT. This encodes CASSSSQGSGNTIYF. This sequence joins TRBV5-1 and TRBJ1-3, with TRBD1 as a possible D gene (6 bases). The CDR3 sequence is 15 residues long. The germline V and J ends were trimmed by 3 bases and 0 bases, with 10 bases remaining between them. CDR1 SGHRS and CDR2 YFSETQ come from the germline V gene.

This chain links TRBV5-1 with TRBJ2-3, with D maybe TRBD1 (5 bases). This CDR3 region has 14 residues. Per germline, CDR1 SGHRS and CDR2 YFSETQ. Trimming removed 5 bases at V and 2 bases at J, with 12 bases between. CDR3 nucleotides: TGCGCCAGCAGGACTCAGGGCTTCACAGATACGCAGTATTTT. Its protein product is CASRTQGFTDTQYF.

This clonotype has more than one count but fewer than ten. V and J are TRBV29-1 and TRBJ2-5, with 7 positions matching TRBD2. Germline values: CDR1 SQVTM, CDR2 ANQGSEA. The CDR3 has 11 amino acids. J was trimmed by 4 bases and V by 6 bases; bases with no gene match: 2. The CDR3 is CSVGTIETQYF. CDR3 coding DNA: TGCAGCGTGGGGACTATAGAGACCCAGTACTTC.